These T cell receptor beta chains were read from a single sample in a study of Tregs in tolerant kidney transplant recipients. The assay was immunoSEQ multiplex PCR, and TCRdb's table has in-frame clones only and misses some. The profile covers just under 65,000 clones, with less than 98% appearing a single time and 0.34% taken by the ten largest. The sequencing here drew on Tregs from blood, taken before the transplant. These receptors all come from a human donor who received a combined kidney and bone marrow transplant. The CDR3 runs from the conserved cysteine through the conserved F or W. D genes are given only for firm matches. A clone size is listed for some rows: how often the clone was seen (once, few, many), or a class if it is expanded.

CASSTSGFANTGELFF,TGCGCCAGCAGTACTAGCGGCTTCGCGAACACCGGGGAGCTGTTTTTT,TRBJ2-2,TRBD2,.,TRBV5-1
CASSQGRGVVPGTEAFF,TGTGCCAGCAGCCAAGGTCGGGGAGTGGTCCCGGGGACTGAAGCTTTCTTT,TRBJ1-1,.,.,TRBV14
CASSPGGRAYEQYF,TGTGCCAGCAGCCCCGGGGGGAGAGCCTACGAGCAGTACTTC,TRBJ2-7,TRBD2,.,TRBV6-5
CASRRQGGYGYTF,TGTGCCAGCAGGCGACAGGGGGGCTATGGCTACACCTTC,TRBJ1-2,TRBD1,.,TRBV2
CASRASIRGSFYNEQFF,TGCGCCAGCAGGGCCAGCATCCGCGGGAGCTTCTACAATGAGCAGTTCTTC,TRBJ2-1,TRBD2,.,TRBV5-1
CASSLVSVDSPLHF,TGTGCCAGCAGCTTGGTGTCGGTAGATTCACCCCTCCACTTT,TRBJ1-6,.,.,TRBV5-6
CASSLVDPNTEAFF,TGCGCCAGCAGCTTGGTAGATCCGAACACTGAAGCTTTCTTT,TRBJ1-1,.,.,TRBV5-1
CASSHPTSGSREGNIQYF,TGTGCCAGCAGCCACCCAACTAGCGGGAGTCGCGAGGGAAACATTCAGTACTTC,TRBJ2-4,TRBD2,.,TRBV7-8
CASRPTGKKGNTIYF,TGTGCCAGCAGGCCGACAGGGAAAAAAGGAAACACCATATATTTT,TRBJ1-3,TRBD1,.,TRBV6-5
CASSPRQWLPGNTIYF,TGTGCCAGCAGCCCACGTCAGTGGCTCCCTGGAAACACCATATATTTT,TRBJ1-3,.,.,TRBV7-2
CAIRSSGGAAADTQYF,TGTGCCATCAGATCCAGCGGGGGGGCCGCCGCAGATACGCAGTATTTT,TRBJ2-3,TRBD2,.,TRBV10-3
CATRRGQSYEQYF,TGTGCCACCAGACGGGGACAGTCCTACGAGCAGTACTTC,TRBJ2-7,TRBD1,.,TRBV15
CASSPLQYEQYF,TGTGCCAGCAGTCCCCTCCAGTACGAGCAGTACTTC,TRBJ2-7,.,once,TRBV28
CACTALTGPNYDYTF,TGTGCCTGCACTGCACTGACAGGGCCTAACTATGACTACACCTTC,TRBJ1-2,TRBD1,.,TRBV30
CSVRGNTEAFF,TGCAGCGTTAGGGGGAACACTGAAGCTTTCTTT,TRBJ1-1,.,.,TRBV29-1
CASSQDLSSGGFSYEQYF,TGCGCCAGCAGCCAAGATTTATCAAGCGGGGGCTTTTCCTACGAGCAGTACTTC,TRBJ2-7,TRBD2,.,TRBV4-3
CASSPGLAGHEQYF,TGTGCCAGCAGCCCGGGACTAGCGGGCCACGAGCAGTACTTC,TRBJ2-7,TRBD2,.,TRBV7-3
CASSALAVSYNEQFF,TGTGCCAGCAGCGCCTTAGCCGTTTCCTACAATGAGCAGTTCTTC,TRBJ2-1,.,.,TRBV9
CASSQRTNYEQYF,TGCGCCAGCAGCCAACGGACTAACTACGAGCAGTACTTC,TRBJ2-7,.,.,TRBV4-1
CASSKITGGGQPQHF,TGTGCCAGCAGTAAAATTACAGGGGGCGGTCAGCCCCAGCATTTT,TRBJ1-5,TRBD1,.,TRBV28
CASSLGTSRQDTQYF,TGCGCCAGCAGCCTCGGGACTAGCCGGCAAGATACGCAGTATTTT,TRBJ2-3,TRBD2,.,TRBV5-1
CASSYDGNYGYTF,TGCGCCAGCAGCTATGACGGGAACTATGGCTACACCTTC,TRBJ1-2,.,.,TRBV4-1
CATASGGMWGEQYF,TGTGCCACCGCCAGCGGGGGCATGTGGGGGGAGCAGTACTTC,TRBJ2-7,TRBD2,.,TRBV10-3
CASRRSYRVSGLYF,TGTGCCAGCAGGCGTTCCTACAGGGTGTCAGGACTTTACTTC,TRBJ2-5,.,.,TRBV11-2
CAIRSGQRYNSPLHF,TGTGCCATCAGGTCTGGACAGCGATATAATTCACCCCTCCACTTT,TRBJ1-6,.,.,TRBV10-3
CSARQGEGYTF,TGCAGTGCTCGACAGGGTGAAGGCTACACCTTC,TRBJ1-2,TRBD1,once,TRBV20-1
CASSLRLAGYIPGELFF,TGTGCCAGCAGCCTCCGACTAGCGGGATATATACCCGGGGAGCTGTTTTTT,TRBJ2-2,TRBD2,.,TRBV13
CASSVGLAPKETQYF,TGTGCCAGCAGCGTGGGACTAGCGCCTAAAGAGACCCAGTACTTC,TRBJ2-5,TRBD2,.,TRBV9
CATLPSTSGGQGEQYF,TGTGCCACCTTACCCTCGACTAGCGGGGGGCAAGGAGAGCAGTACTTC,TRBJ2-7,TRBD2,.,TRBV10-3
CASRWSGLDLGGNEQFF,TGTGCCAGTAGATGGTCGGGACTTGATCTAGGAGGCAATGAGCAGTTCTTC,TRBJ2-1,.,.,TRBV19
CATSGQGISEQFF,TGTGCCACTTCGGGACAGGGAATCAGTGAGCAGTTCTTC,TRBJ2-1,TRBD1,.,TRBV7-9
CASSLSSGGARNEQFF,TGTGCCAGCAGCCTAAGCTCGGGGGGTGCTCGTAATGAGCAGTTCTTC,TRBJ2-1,TRBD2,.,TRBV7-3
CASSQDSMNTEAFF,TGCGCCAGCAGCCAGGACAGCATGAACACTGAAGCTTTCTTT,TRBJ1-1,.,.,TRBV5-1
CSAILAGGWYF,TGCAGTGCGATACTAGCGGGAGGCTGGTACTTC,TRBJ2-7,TRBD2,.,TRBV20-1
CAAGPVRGKLFF,TGTGCCGCAGGGCCCGTTAGGGGAAAACTGTTTTTT,TRBJ1-4,.,.,TRBV6-1
CASSLANLAGGPGELFF,TGTGCCAGCAGCTTGGCCAATCTAGCGGGAGGTCCCGGGGAGCTGTTTTTT,TRBJ2-2,TRBD2,.,TRBV5-8
CSVGGVGNNYGYTF,TGCAGCGTTGGGGGAGTCGGGAATAACTATGGCTACACCTTC,TRBJ1-2,.,.,TRBV29-1
CASSLVGQGGDQPQHF,TGTGCCAGCAGCTTAGTCGGGCAGGGAGGGGATCAGCCCCAGCATTTT,TRBJ1-5,.,.,TRBV7-2
CASSNSGANVLTF,TGTGCCAGTAGCAACTCTGGGGCCAACGTCCTGACTTTC,TRBJ2-6,.,.,TRBV19
CAILRGPHGELFF,TGTGCCATTCTCCGAGGGCCACACGGGGAGCTGTTTTTT,TRBJ2-2,.,.,TRBV7-2
CASSLVGLAGFYQETQYF,TGTGCCAGCAGCTTAGTTGGACTAGCGGGATTTTACCAAGAGACCCAGTACTTC,TRBJ2-5,TRBD2,.,TRBV11-3
CASSQDRLAGYNEQFF,TGCGCCAGCAGCCAAGATCGACTAGCGGGGTACAATGAGCAGTTCTTC,TRBJ2-1,TRBD2,.,TRBV4-3
CASSQDWWSGDTGELFF,TGTGCCAGCAGCCAAGATTGGTGGTCAGGGGACACCGGGGAGCTGTTTTTT,TRBJ2-2,.,.,TRBV4-2
CASSEWERQSNYGYTF,TGCGCCAGCAGTGAGTGGGAAAGACAGTCTAACTATGGCTACACCTTC,TRBJ1-2,.,.,TRBV10-1
CASSLPPGGETYEQYF,TGTGCCAGCAGCTTGCCCCCAGGGGGCGAAACCTACGAGCAGTACTTC,TRBJ2-7,TRBD1,.,TRBV5-5
CASSLVLTSGKKNHNEQFF,TGCGCCAGCAGCTTGGTTCTCACTAGCGGGAAGAAGAACCACAATGAGCAGTTCTTC,TRBJ2-1,TRBD2,.,TRBV5-1
CASSRWNEQFF,TGTGCCAGCAGTCGGTGGAATGAGCAGTTCTTC,TRBJ2-1,.,.,TRBV2
CASSLGTYNEQFF,TGTGCCAGCAGCCTCGGGACATACAATGAGCAGTTCTTC,TRBJ2-1,.,.,TRBV7-2
CASSQNFGNTIYF,TGTGCCAGCAGCCAAAATTTCGGAAACACCATATATTTT,TRBJ1-3,.,.,TRBV5-5
CASSQEGGPGNTIYF,TGCGCCAGCAGCCAAGAAGGGGGTCCTGGAAACACCATATATTTT,TRBJ1-3,.,once,TRBV4-3
CASSLGLTRGANYEQYF,TGTGCCAGCAGCTTAGGGTTAACGCGGGGGGCGAACTACGAGCAGTACTTC,TRBJ2-7,TRBD2,.,TRBV13
CASSSTGTGNEKLFF,TGTGCCAGCAGCTCAACCGGGACAGGGAATGAAAAACTGTTTTTT,TRBJ1-4,TRBD1,.,TRBV5-8
CASSIGPFWGTSGTYNEQFF,TGTGCCAGTAGTATAGGGCCCTTTTGGGGGACTAGCGGGACCTACAATGAGCAGTTCTTC,TRBJ2-1,TRBD2,.,TRBV19